These 5 T cell receptor beta chains were all obtained from the same sample, sequenced in a study of chemoradiotherapy in HPV16-positive cancers. Produced via immunoSEQ multiplex PCR; TCRdb's table is partial and in-frame only. The table records fewer than 10,000 clones, around 72% of them present only once. This specimen consisted of tumor tissue, obtained from a patient who underwent chemoradiotherapy. Source of these receptors: a human donor with HPV-associated anogenital cancer.

The rearrangement uses TRBV18 and TRBJ1-2; 10 bases fit TRBD1. Germline CDR1 is KGHSH and CDR2 is LQKENI. The CDR3 sequence is 13 residues long. V lost 3 bases and J lost 6; bases outside the gene matches: 1. The CDR3 DNA reads TGTGCCAGCTCACCGGGACAGGGGAATGGCTACACCTTC. Its protein is CASSPGQGNGYTF.

In its sample, this clone was seen a few times. The V gene is TRBV30, the J gene TRBJ1-2; D gene uncertain. V was cut by 0 bases and J by 4 bases, with 9 bases left in between. The germline V gene encodes CDR1 GTSNPN and CDR2 SVGIG (reference sequence). The CDR3 extends over 13 amino acids. The CDR3 reads CAWSVPAGYGYTF. The CDR3 nucleotides read TGTGCCTGGAGTGTACCGGCAGGCTATGGCTACACCTTC.

This sequence joins TRBV7-2 and TRBJ2-7, with TRBD2 matching 11 bases. V shed 5 bases and J 5 bases; nucleotides not matched to a gene: 2. Per the germline V gene, CDR1 is SGHTA and CDR2 is FQGNSA. CDR3 length equals 13 residues. The DNA of the CDR3 is TGTGCCAGCAGCCCTAGCGGGAGGAACGAGCAGTACTTC. This encodes CASSPSGRNEQYF. Complete variable domain (other parts from reference TRBV7-2 and TRBJ2-7): GAGVSQSPSNKVTEKGKDVELRCDPISGHTALYWYRQSLGQGLEFLIYFQGNSAPDKSGLPSDRFSAERTGGSVSTLTIQRTQQEDSAVYLCASSPSGRNEQYFGPGTRLTVT.

The CDR3 nucleotides are TGTGCCAGCTCACAGGGACAGGGAGCCTACGAGCAGTACGTC. This translates into CASSQGQGAYEQYV. The V gene is TRBV18, the J gene TRBJ2-7; TRBD1 agrees at 9 bases. CDR1 is KGHSH, CDR2 LQKENI, per germline. V trimming: 4 bases; J trimming: 2 bases; junction bases outside the gene matches: 3. CDR3 length: 14 amino acids.

The chain links TRBV5-1 to TRBJ2-1; 10 bases match TRBD1. V lost 3 bases and J lost 6; bases outside the gene matches: 3. Germline CDR1 reads SGHRS; CDR2 reads YFSETQ. CDR3 length: 14 amino acids. The CDR3 sequence is CASSSGTGVNEQFF. CDR3 nucleotide sequence: TGCGCCAGCAGCTCGGGGACAGGGGTCAATGAGCAGTTCTTC.